The rows below give T cell receptor beta chains drawn from one sample of a study of cytomegalovirus exposure and HLA in healthy donors. Data came from immunoSEQ multiplex PCR; TCRdb stores just in-frame clones and leaves some out. The top ten hold more than 1.5% of the sample, which has about 200,000 clones, 81% seen once. Sequencing used PBMCs. The receptors stem from a man between 18 and 29 years old in good health and CMV-seronegative. Each CDR3 is given with its conserved first and last residue. Fields, in order: J gene, V gene, clone size, D gene, CDR3 DNA, CDR3 protein. The D gene is left open where the match is weak. Size tells how often a clone was seen (once, few, many) or the class of an expanded clone, and some rows leave it out.

TRBJ2-2 TRBV10-1 . . TGCGCCAGCAGGGACAGAACGAACACCGGGGAGCTGTTTTTT CASRDRTNTGELFF
TRBJ1-5 TRBV30 once TRBD1 TGTGCCTGGAGGGACAGGGGGGGCGGCAGTCAGCCCCAGCATTTT CAWRDRGGGSQPQHF
TRBJ1-1 TRBV4-1 . TRBD1 TGCGCCAGCAGCCAAGATCGCAGGGGGCCTGTTAACACTGAAGCTTTCTTT CASSQDRRGPVNTEAFF
TRBJ1-4 TRBV7-9 . . TGTGCCAGCAGCCCCGCCGGGACTCTTGAAAAACTGTTTTTT CASSPAGTLEKLFF
TRBJ2-7 TRBV6-5 once . TGTGCCAGCAGCCGGCGGGACGAGCAGTACTTC CASSRRDEQYF
TRBJ2-2 TRBV5-1 . TRBD2 TGCGCCAGCAAGACTAGCGGGGAGGGCGGGGAGCTGTTTTTT CASKTSGEGGELFF
TRBJ2-3 TRBV30 few TRBD1 TGTGCCTGGAGTGTACCCGCAGGGGGTACAGATACGCAGTATTTT CAWSVPAGGTDTQYF
TRBJ2-7 TRBV29-1 . . TGCAGCGTTCAGGGGAAATCCTACGAGCAGTACTTC CSVQGKSYEQYF
TRBJ2-7 TRBV6-1 . . TGTGCCAGCAGATTACGACACGAACCAACCGAGCAGTACTTC CASRLRHEPTEQYF
TRBJ1-1 TRBV6-6 once . TGTGCCAGCAGTTACTTTGCCGGAGGGACTGAAGCTTTCTTT CASSYFAGGTEAFF
TRBJ2-7 TRBV7-8 . . TGTGCCAGCAGCCCCTCTGGGGGCGGCTCCTACGAGCAGTACTTC CASSPSGGGSYEQYF
TRBJ1-1 TRBV5-1 . TRBD1 TGCGCCAGCAGATTTAACAGGGGTCAAACTGAAGCTTTCTTT CASRFNRGQTEAFF
TRBJ2-1 TRBV9 . TRBD2 TGTGCCAGCAGCGTTAGCGGGGGGGACCACAATGAGCAGTTCTTC CASSVSGGDHNEQFF
TRBJ2-7 TRBV5-1 . TRBD1 TGCGCCAGCAGCTCGGCCCCGGACAGGGGGCTCTACGAGCAGTACTTC CASSSAPDRGLYEQYF
TRBJ1-1 TRBV6-4 once . TGTGCCAGCAGTTCCGACAGTTTCACTGAAGCTTTCTTT CASSSDSFTEAFF
TRBJ2-7 TRBV28 . TRBD2 TGTGCCAGCAGCTCTCCCGGGGGGGCCTACGAGCAGTACTTC CASSSPGGAYEQYF
TRBJ2-7 TRBV28 . . TGTGCCAGCAGATATTATACAGGGACCTACGAGCAGTACTTC CASRYYTGTYEQYF
TRBJ1-1 TRBV5-4 . TRBD1 TGTGCCAGCAGCTTGATGGGCCAACGAGGGGGCGCCGGAGCTTTCTTT CASSLMGQRGGAGAFF
TRBJ2-7 TRBV5-4 . TRBD2 TGTGCCAGCAGCTTTGCGGGAGGGTTGGACGAGCAGTACTTC CASSFAGGLDEQYF
TRBJ1-1 TRBV19 . TRBD1 TGTGCCAGTAGGACAGACAGGGGCACTGAAGCTTTCTTT CASRTDRGTEAFF
TRBJ2-3 TRBV19 . TRBD2 TGTGCCAGTAGTATAGGTAGCGGGGGGACAGATACGCAGTATTTT CASSIGSGGTDTQYF
TRBJ2-7 TRBV9 . TRBD2 TGTGCCAGCAGCGTAGTACCTAGCGGGGTCTACGAGCAGTACTTC CASSVVPSGVYEQYF
TRBJ2-7 TRBV5-8 . TRBD1 TGTGCCAGCAGCAGGGGGCTCGTCCGTTACGAGCAGTACTTC CASSRGLVRYEQYF